The rows below give T cell receptor beta chains drawn from one sample of a study of cytomegalovirus exposure and HLA in healthy donors. Profiling relied on immunoSEQ multiplex PCR, and the TCRdb table lists in-frame clones only, not all of them. The sample consists of 95,000 to 100,000 clones, over 60% of them appearing once. The sample was PBMCs. The receptor source for this set is a man in his sixties in good health and CMV-seropositive. CDR3s include the opening cysteine and the closing phenylalanine or tryptophan. Each record gives: V gene, clone size, D gene, J gene, CDR3 protein, CDR3 DNA. A D gene is named only where the DNA matches it firmly. The size entry is marked missing in some rows and otherwise reads once, few, many or a size class.

V: TRBV30
size: .
D: .
J: TRBJ2-5
CDR3: CAWSVRVQETQYF
DNA: TGTGCCTGGAGTGTACGGGTCCAAGAGACCCAGTACTTC

V: TRBV30
size: .
D: .
J: TRBJ1-1
CDR3: CAWRGGNTEAFF
DNA: TGTGCCTGGAGGGGGGGGAACACTGAAGCTTTCTTT

V: TRBV19
size: .
D: .
J: TRBJ1-2
CDR3: CASRGPGVGGYTF
DNA: TGTGCCAGTAGAGGTCCGGGGGTTGGTGGCTACACCTTC

V: TRBV21-1
size: .
D: .
J: TRBJ2-7
CDR3: CASRDRVPYEQYF
DNA: TGTGCCAGCAGGGACAGAGTCCCCTACGAGCAGTACTTC

V: TRBV19
size: .
D: TRBD1
J: TRBJ1-1
CDR3: CASSIRTGSVNTEAFF
DNA: TGTGCCAGTAGTATCCGGACAGGGAGTGTGAACACTGAAGCTTTCTTT

V: TRBV6-1
size: .
D: .
J: TRBJ2-1
CDR3: CASSVGDEQFF
DNA: TGTGCCAGCAGTGTAGGGGATGAGCAGTTCTTC

V: TRBV18
size: .
D: TRBD2
J: TRBJ2-7
CDR3: CASSPTSGGAYEQYF
DNA: TGTGCCAGCTCACCAACTAGCGGGGGGGCCTACGAGCAGTACTTC

V: TRBV19
size: .
D: TRBD2
J: TRBJ2-3
CDR3: CASSLLAGGTADTQYF
DNA: TGTGCCAGTAGCCTCTTAGCGGGGGGGACGGCAGATACGCAGTATTTT

V: TRBV18
size: .
D: .
J: TRBJ2-2
CDR3: CASSLEGTGELFF
DNA: TGTGCCAGCTCCCTGGAGGGCACCGGGGAGCTGTTTTTT

V: TRBV7-9
size: .
D: TRBD1
J: TRBJ2-7
CDR3: CASSSTGIEQYF
DNA: TGTGCCAGCAGCTCGACAGGGATCGAGCAGTACTTC

V: TRBV2
size: few
D: .
J: TRBJ1-1
CDR3: CASGTGFTEAFF
DNA: TGTGCCAGCGGAACAGGGTTCACTGAAGCTTTCTTT

V: TRBV5-1
size: once
D: .
J: TRBJ2-3
CDR3: CASSLGGRINTDTQYF
DNA: TGCGCCAGCAGCTTGGGAGGCCGCATAAACACAGATACGCAGTATTTT

V: TRBV5-4
size: .
D: TRBD2
J: TRBJ2-7
CDR3: CASSFYRGGLLEQYF
DNA: TGTGCCAGCAGCTTTTACCGCGGGGGGCTTCTGGAGCAGTACTTC

V: TRBV19
size: .
D: TRBD1
J: TRBJ1-1
CDR3: CASSWGLKSTGISEAFF
DNA: TGTGCCAGTAGTTGGGGGCTAAAGTCGACAGGGATTAGCGAAGCTTTCTTT

V: TRBV28
size: .
D: .
J: TRBJ1-2
CDR3: CASSSLRNYGYTF
DNA: TGTGCCAGCAGTTCCCTACGGAACTATGGCTACACCTTC

V: TRBV5-1
size: .
D: TRBD2
J: TRBJ2-2
CDR3: CASSLIPSGGGANTGELFF
DNA: TGCGCCAGCAGCTTGATTCCTAGCGGGGGTGGAGCGAACACCGGGGAGCTGTTTTTT

V: TRBV7-8
size: .
D: .
J: TRBJ1-2
CDR3: CASSSSDRYGYTF
DNA: TGTGCCAGCAGCAGCAGCGATCGTTATGGCTACACCTTC

V: TRBV5-1
size: .
D: TRBD2
J: TRBJ2-3
CDR3: CASSLEAGGLTDTQYF
DNA: TGCGCCAGCAGCTTGGAGGCGGGGGGGCTAACAGATACGCAGTATTTT

V: TRBV14
size: .
D: TRBD1
J: TRBJ1-2
CDR3: CASSLGTVDGGYTF
DNA: TGTGCCAGCAGCCTAGGGACAGTAGACGGTGGCTACACCTTC